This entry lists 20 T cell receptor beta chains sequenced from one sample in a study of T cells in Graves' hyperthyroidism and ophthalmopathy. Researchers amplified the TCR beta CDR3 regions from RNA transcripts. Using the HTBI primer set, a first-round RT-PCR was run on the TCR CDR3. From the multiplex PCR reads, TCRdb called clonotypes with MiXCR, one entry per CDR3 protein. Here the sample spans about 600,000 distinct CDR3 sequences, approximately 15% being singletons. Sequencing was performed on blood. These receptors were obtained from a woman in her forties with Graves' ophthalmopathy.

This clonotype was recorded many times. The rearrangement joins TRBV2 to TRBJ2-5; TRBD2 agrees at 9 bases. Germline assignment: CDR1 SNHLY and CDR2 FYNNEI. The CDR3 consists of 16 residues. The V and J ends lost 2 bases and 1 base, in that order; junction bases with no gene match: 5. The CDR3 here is CASSESGLARQETQYF. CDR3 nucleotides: TGTGCCAGCAGTGAATCTGGACTAGCGCGCCAAGAGACCCAGTACTTC.

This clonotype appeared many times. CDR3 sequence reads: CASSLGQGNQPQHF. The CDR3, as DNA: TGTGCCAGCAGTTTAGGGCAGGGCAATCAGCCCCAGCATTTT. The chain employs TRBV27 and TRBJ1-5; D is unresolved. Germline CDR1 reads MNHEY; CDR2 reads SMNVEV (reference sequence). Trimming took off 2 bases at V and 2 bases at J, with 7 bases between the two ends. CDR3 size: 14 residues.

CDR3: CSARRGLAGVIEQFF. The CDR3 DNA follows: TGCAGTGCTAGACGGGGGCTAGCGGGAGTCATTGAGCAGTTCTTC. The chain carries TRBV20-1 and TRBJ2-1, with TRBD2 matching 10 bases. The trim removed 2 bases at V and 9 bases at J, leaving 10 bases unmatched. The CDR3 consists of 15 residues. The germline CDR1 and CDR2 sequences are DFQATT and SNEGSKA (reference sequence).

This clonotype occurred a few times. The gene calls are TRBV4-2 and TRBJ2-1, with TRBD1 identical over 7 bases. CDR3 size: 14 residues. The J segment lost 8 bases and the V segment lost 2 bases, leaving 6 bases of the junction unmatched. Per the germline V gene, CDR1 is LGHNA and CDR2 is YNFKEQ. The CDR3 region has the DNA TGTGCCAGCAGCCAACCGACAGGGTTGGATGAGCAGTTCTTC. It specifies CASSQPTGLDEQFF.

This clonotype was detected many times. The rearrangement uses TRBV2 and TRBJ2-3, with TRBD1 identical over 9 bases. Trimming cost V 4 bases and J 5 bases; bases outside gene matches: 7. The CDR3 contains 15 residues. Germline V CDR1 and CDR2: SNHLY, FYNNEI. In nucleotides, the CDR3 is TGTGCCAGCAGTGGGGACAGGGAGAGTGGAGATACGCAGTATTTT. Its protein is CASSGDRESGDTQYF.

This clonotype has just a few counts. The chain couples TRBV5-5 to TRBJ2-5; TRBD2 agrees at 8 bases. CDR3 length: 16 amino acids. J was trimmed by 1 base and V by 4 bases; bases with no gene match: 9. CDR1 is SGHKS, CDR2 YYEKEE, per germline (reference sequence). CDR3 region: CASSGRSGSIQETQYF. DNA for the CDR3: TGTGCCAGCAGCGGGAGGAGCGGGAGTATCCAAGAGACCCAGTACTTC.

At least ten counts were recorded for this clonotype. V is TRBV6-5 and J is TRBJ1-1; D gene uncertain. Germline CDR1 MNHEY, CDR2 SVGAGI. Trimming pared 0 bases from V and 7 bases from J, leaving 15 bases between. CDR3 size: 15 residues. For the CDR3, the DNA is TGTGCCAGCAGTTACTCGGGTTACCTCACAAGTGAAGCTTTCTTT. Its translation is CASSYSGYLTSEAFF.

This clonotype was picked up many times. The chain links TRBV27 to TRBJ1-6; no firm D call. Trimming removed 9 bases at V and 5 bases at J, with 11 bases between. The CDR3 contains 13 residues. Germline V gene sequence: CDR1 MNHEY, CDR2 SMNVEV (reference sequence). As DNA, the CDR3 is TGTGCCAGTCGCTGGGTCCATAATTCACCCCTCCACTTT. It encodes CASRWVHNSPLHF.

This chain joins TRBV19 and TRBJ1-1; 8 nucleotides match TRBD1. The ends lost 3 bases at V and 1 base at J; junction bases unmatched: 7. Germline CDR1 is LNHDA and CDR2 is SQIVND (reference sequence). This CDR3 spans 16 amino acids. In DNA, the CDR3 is TGTGCCAGTAGTATGCAGCAGGGGGCAGGGAACACTGAAGCTTTCTTT. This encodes CASSMQQGAGNTEAFF.

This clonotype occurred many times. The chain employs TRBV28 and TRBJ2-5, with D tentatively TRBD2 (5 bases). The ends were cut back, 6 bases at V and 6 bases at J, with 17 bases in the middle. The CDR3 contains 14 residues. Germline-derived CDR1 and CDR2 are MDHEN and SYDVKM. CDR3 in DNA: TGTGCCAGCAGCTCCGAGGGCTCTCGTAAGACCCAGTACTTC. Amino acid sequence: CASSSEGSRKTQYF. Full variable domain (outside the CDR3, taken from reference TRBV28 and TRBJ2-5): DVKVTQSSRYLVKRTGEKVFLECVQDMDHENMFWYRQDPGLGLRLIYFSYDVKMKEKGDIPEGYSVSREKKERFSLILESASTNQTSMYLCASSSEGSRKTQYFGPGTRLLVL.

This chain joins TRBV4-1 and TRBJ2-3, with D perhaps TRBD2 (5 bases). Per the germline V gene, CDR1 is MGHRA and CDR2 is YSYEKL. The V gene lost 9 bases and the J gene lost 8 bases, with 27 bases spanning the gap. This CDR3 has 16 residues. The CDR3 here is CASIDITTGSRGTQYF. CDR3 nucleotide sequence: TGCGCCAGTATCGACATTACGACTGGGTCCCGGGGTACGCAGTATTTT.

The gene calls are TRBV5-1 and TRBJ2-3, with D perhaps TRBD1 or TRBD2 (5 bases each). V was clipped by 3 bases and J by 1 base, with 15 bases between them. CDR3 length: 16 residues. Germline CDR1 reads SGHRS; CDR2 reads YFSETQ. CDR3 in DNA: TGCGCCAGCAGCTCTGGGGCCAGAGGGGGCACAGATACGCAGTATTTT. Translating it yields CASSSGARGGTDTQYF.

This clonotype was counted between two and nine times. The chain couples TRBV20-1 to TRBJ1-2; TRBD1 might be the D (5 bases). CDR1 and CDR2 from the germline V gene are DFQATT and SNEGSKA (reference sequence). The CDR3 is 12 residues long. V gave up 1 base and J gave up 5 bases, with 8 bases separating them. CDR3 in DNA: TGCAGTGCTAGAGGGGCAGGGTATGGCTACACCTTC. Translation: CSARGAGYGYTF.

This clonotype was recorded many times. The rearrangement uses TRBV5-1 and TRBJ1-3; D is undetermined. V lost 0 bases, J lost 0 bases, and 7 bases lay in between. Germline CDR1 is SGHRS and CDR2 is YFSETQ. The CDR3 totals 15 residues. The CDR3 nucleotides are TGCGCCAGCAGCTTGGACTGGAGCTCTGGAAACACCATATATTTT. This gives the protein CASSLDWSSGNTIYF.

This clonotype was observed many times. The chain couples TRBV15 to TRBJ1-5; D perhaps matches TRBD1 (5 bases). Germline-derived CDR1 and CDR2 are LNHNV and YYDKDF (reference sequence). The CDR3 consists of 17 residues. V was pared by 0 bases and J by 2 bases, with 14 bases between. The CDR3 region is CATSRDWVGEGNQPQHF. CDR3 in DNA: TGTGCCACCAGCAGAGATTGGGTAGGGGAGGGCAATCAGCCCCAGCATTTT.

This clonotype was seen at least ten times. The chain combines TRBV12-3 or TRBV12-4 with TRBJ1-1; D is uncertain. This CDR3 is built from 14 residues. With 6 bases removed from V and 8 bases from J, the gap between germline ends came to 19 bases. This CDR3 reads CASSLTPGLTEAFF. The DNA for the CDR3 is TGTGCCAGCAGCCTCACCCCGGGCCTAACCGAAGCTTTCTTT.

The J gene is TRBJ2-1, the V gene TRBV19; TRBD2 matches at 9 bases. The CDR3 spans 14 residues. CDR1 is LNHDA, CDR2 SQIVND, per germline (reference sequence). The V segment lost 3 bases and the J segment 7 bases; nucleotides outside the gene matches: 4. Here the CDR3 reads CASSIGLAINEQFF. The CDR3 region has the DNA TGTGCCAGTAGTATTGGACTAGCGATTAATGAGCAGTTCTTC. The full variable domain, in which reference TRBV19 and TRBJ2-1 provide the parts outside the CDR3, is DGGITQSPKYLFRKEGQNVTLSCEQNLNHDAMYWYRQDPGQGLRLIYYSQIVNDFQKGDIAEGYSVSREKKESFPLTVTSAQKNPTAFYLCASSIGLAINEQFFGPGTRLTVL.

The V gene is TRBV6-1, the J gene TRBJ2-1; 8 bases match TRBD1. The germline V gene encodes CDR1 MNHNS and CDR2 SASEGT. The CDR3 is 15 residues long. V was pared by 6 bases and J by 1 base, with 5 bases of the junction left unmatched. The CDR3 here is CASRKQGVSYNEQFF. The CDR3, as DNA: TGTGCCAGCAGGAAACAGGGGGTTTCCTACAATGAGCAGTTCTTC.

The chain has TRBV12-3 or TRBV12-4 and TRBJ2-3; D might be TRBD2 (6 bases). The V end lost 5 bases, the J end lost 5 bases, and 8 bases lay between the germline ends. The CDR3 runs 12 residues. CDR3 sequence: CASSGTGDTQYF. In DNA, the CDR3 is TGTGCCAGCAGTGGGACTGGAGATACGCAGTATTTT.

This CDR3 is CASSSVIIGKRQNTEAFF. CDR3 sequence (DNA): TGTGCCAGCAGCTCGGTAATTATAGGAAAACGACAGAACACTGAAGCTTTCTTT. V gene TRBV7-9 combines with J gene TRBJ1-1; no firm D call. The CDR3 extends over 18 amino acids. Trimming stripped 4 bases from V and 1 base from J, with 22 bases between. Germline CDR1 SEHNR, CDR2 FQNEAQ (reference sequence).